Presented here are 19 T cell receptor beta chains from one specimen sequenced in a study of blood T cell repertoires in COVID-19. Clones were sequenced by immunoSEQ multiplex PCR, and TCRdb holds only the in-frame ones, with some missing. The sample has 100,000 to 120,000 clones, roughly nine tenths seen once. The sequenced material came from peripheral blood. The source of these receptors is a human donor in a cohort sampled during active COVID-19.

J is TRBJ1-1 and V is TRBV11-2; D is unclear. The CDR3 is made up of 15 amino acids. Per germline, CDR1 SGHAT and CDR2 FQNNGV. V was clipped by 2 bases and J by 6 bases, with 16 bases between them. The CDR3 region has the DNA TGTGCCAGCAGCTTATTCAACCCGGGATCGGCTGAAGCTTTCTTT. Protein: CASSLFNPGSAEAFF. The variable domain in full, with the rest retrieved from reference TRBV11-2 and TRBJ1-1, is EAGVAQSPRYKIIEKRQSVAFWCNPISGHATLYWYQQILGQGPKLLIQFQNNGVVDDSQLPKDRFSAERLKGVDSTLKIQPAKLEDSAVYLCASSLFNPGSAEAFFGQGTRLTVV.

The CDR3 DNA reads as TGCGCCAGCAGCCCGGGGACAGGAGGCAGGACCCTTCAAGAGACCCAGTACTTC. This gives the protein CASSPGTGGRTLQETQYF. The rearrangement joins TRBV5-1 to TRBJ2-5; 8 bases align to TRBD1. Germline lookup yields CDR1 SGHRS and CDR2 YFSETQ. Trimming cost V 4 bases and J 2 bases; bases outside gene matches: 16. The CDR3 is 18 amino acids.

The gene calls are TRBV11-3 and TRBJ2-1; TRBD1 might be the D (5 bases). The V and J ends lost 1 base and 1 base respectively, with 8 bases between them. This CDR3 spans 15 amino acids. CDR1 and CDR2 from the germline V gene are SGHNT and YENEEA. CDR3 coding DNA: TGTGCCAGCAGCTTAGGGGCAGGGTCCTACAATGAGCAGTTCTTC. It encodes CASSLGAGSYNEQFF.

Only a few counts were recorded for this clone. The rearrangement joins TRBV9 to TRBJ1-3; D gene unclear. CDR3 size: 16 residues. Germline V gene data show CDR1 as SGDLS and CDR2 as YYNGEE. V was shortened by 1 base and J by 2 bases, with 13 bases between the two germline ends. CDR3 DNA: TGTGCCAGCAGCGTAAGTTCGGGTAATGCTGGAAACACCATATATTTT. Protein sequence: CASSVSSGNAGNTIYF.

This clone was observed a few times. V is TRBV7-9 and J is TRBJ1-4; D ambiguous. The CDR3 covers 15 residues. Germline V CDR1 and CDR2: SEHNR, FQNEAQ (reference sequence). V lost 0 bases, J lost 5 bases, and 10 bases lay in between. The CDR3 protein is CASSLAEVGNEKLFF. The CDR3 DNA reads TGTGCCAGCAGCTTAGCGGAGGTGGGGAATGAAAAACTGTTTTTT.

The chain is built from TRBV5-5 and TRBJ1-2; D ambiguous. V shed 4 bases and J shed 4 bases, with 17 bases lying between them. The CDR3 extends over 15 amino acids. Germline V lookup: CDR1 SGHKS, CDR2 YYEKEE (reference sequence). CDR3 residues: CASSLDVGQVYGYTF. The CDR3 coding sequence is TGTGCCAGCAGCCTGGACGTGGGCCAGGTCTATGGCTACACCTTC.

This clone showed up just a few times. The chain's CDR3 is CAYVQGGRYTEAFF. Written as DNA, the CDR3 is TGTGCCTATGTACAGGGAGGGAGGTACACTGAAGCTTTCTTT. The rearrangement links TRBV30 to TRBJ1-1, with D tentatively TRBD1 (6 bases). The CDR3 totals 14 residues. The V and J ends lost 7 bases and 3 bases respectively, with 18 bases between them. Looked up from germline, CDR1 is GTSNPN and CDR2 is SVGIG (reference sequence). Using reference TRBV30 and TRBJ1-1 for the parts outside the CDR3, the full variable domain is SQTIHQWPATLVQPVGSPLSLECTVEGTSNPNLYWYRQAAGRGLQLLFYSVGIGQISSEVPQNLSASRPQDRQFILSSKKLLLSDSGFYLCAYVQGGRYTEAFFGQGTRLTVV.

The rearrangement links TRBV7-2 to TRBJ2-1, with D tentatively TRBD2 (5 bases). CDR1 is SGHTA and CDR2 is FQGNSA in the germline V gene. The V gene lost 1 base and the J gene lost 5 bases, with 6 bases spanning the gap. The CDR3 sequence is 13 residues long. CDR3 sequence: CASSLERHNEQFF. DNA of the CDR3: TGTGCCAGCAGCTTAGAGCGGCACAATGAGCAGTTCTTC.

The chain joins TRBV2 to TRBJ2-1, with 10 bases fitting TRBD1. The CDR3 is 15 amino acids. J was trimmed by 4 bases and V by 4 bases; bases with no gene match: 4. Germline CDR1 is SNHLY and CDR2 is FYNNEI. CDR3: CASSGQGASYNEQFF. DNA for the CDR3: TGTGCCAGCAGTGGACAGGGGGCAAGTTACAATGAGCAGTTCTTC.

This chain uses TRBV28 with TRBJ1-3; TRBD1 matches 7 bases. Germline CDR1 is MDHEN and CDR2 is SYDVKM. This CDR3 is 18 amino acids long. V trimming: 1 base; J trimming: 5 bases; junction bases outside the gene matches: 14. CDR3 loop: CASSLSGSPRDRRNTIYF. The CDR3 DNA follows: TGTGCCAGCAGTTTATCCGGGTCTCCTAGGGACAGAAGAAACACCATATATTTT.

V is TRBV24-1 and J is TRBJ2-3; no clear D. Deletions cut 2 bases from V and 6 bases from J, with 14 bases between. Germline-derived CDR1 and CDR2 are KGHDR and SFDVKD. This CDR3 has 15 amino acids. CDR3 residues: CATSDYRGKVDTQYF. The CDR3 bases are TGTGCCACCAGTGATTACCGAGGTAAAGTGGATACGCAGTATTTT.

V usage is TRBV2 and J usage is TRBJ1-2; a weak D match, TRBD1 (6 bases). Germline V gives CDR1 SNHLY, CDR2 FYNNEI. This CDR3 has 15 residues. Trimming cost V 6 bases and J 2 bases, with 16 bases left between them. This CDR3 is CASSLTGSGNYGYTF. The DNA of the CDR3 is TGTGCCAGCAGCCTTACAGGGAGTGGGAACTATGGCTACACCTTC. Together with reference TRBV2 and TRBJ1-2, the CDR3 gives the full variable domain: EPEVTQTPSHQVTQMGQEVILRCVPISNHLYFYWYRQILGQKVEFLVSFYNNEISEKSEIFDDQFSVERPDGSNFTLKIRSTKLEDSAMYFCASSLTGSGNYGYTFGSGTRLTVV.

The chain links TRBV18 to TRBJ1-1; D is possibly TRBD1 (5 bases). The germline V gene encodes CDR1 KGHSH and CDR2 LQKENI. The CDR3 runs to 16 residues. The V end lost 0 bases, the J end lost 2 bases, and 13 bases lay between the germline ends. The DNA for the CDR3 is TGTGCCAGCTCACCACCCTCAGGGAGGGGAAACACTGAAGCTTTCTTT. Its protein product is CASSPPSGRGNTEAFF.

V usage is TRBV10-3 and J usage is TRBJ1-2, with D possibly TRBD1 on 5 matching bases. Germline lookup yields CDR1 ENHRY and CDR2 SYGVKD. Trimming took off 8 bases at V and 3 bases at J, with 7 bases between the two ends. This CDR3 has 11 amino acids. As DNA, the CDR3 is TGTGCCATCCAGGGTTACTATGGCTACACCTTC. It is translated as CAIQGYYGYTF.

This chain uses TRBV6-1 with TRBJ2-3, with a tentative D call TRBD1 (6 bases). The germline CDR1 and CDR2 sequences are MNHNS and SASEGT. CDR3 length equals 17 residues. The V and J ends lost 3 bases and 1 base respectively, with 17 bases between them. The CDR3 here is CASSDVGVGQRTDTQYF. The CDR3 nucleotides are TGTGCCAGCAGTGATGTGGGAGTAGGACAGCGCACAGATACGCAGTATTTT.

This sequence joins TRBV28 and TRBJ1-4; D uncertain. Trimming took off 5 bases at V and 1 base at J, with 11 bases between the two ends. This CDR3 has 15 residues. Germline V CDR1 and CDR2: MDHEN, SYDVKM. The CDR3 DNA reads as TGTGCCAGCAGTACCCGACTTGGAACTAATGAAAAACTGTTTTTT. It encodes CASSTRLGTNEKLFF.

The chain recombines TRBV9 with TRBJ1-3; D unresolved. Trimming removed 0 bases from V and 3 bases from J, with 10 bases in between. The CDR3 totals 15 residues. The germline CDR1 and CDR2 sequences are SGDLS and YYNGEE. The CDR3 nucleotides are TGTGCCAGCAGCGTAGGCGGGTCCGATGGAAACACCATATATTTT. Translated, it gives CASSVGGSDGNTIYF.

This chain uses TRBV5-6 with TRBJ1-1, with 7 bases fitting TRBD1. Trimming removed 2 bases from V and 3 bases from J; junction bases left unmatched: 10. The germline V gene has CDR1 SGHDT and CDR2 YYEEEE. This CDR3 region has 16 residues. CDR3 nucleotides: TGTGCCAGCAGCTTTTCAGACAGGGCGACGTACACTGAAGCTTTCTTT. Its translation: CASSFSDRATYTEAFF.

This sequence joins TRBV3-1 (or the pseudogene TRBV3-2) and TRBJ2-5, with D unclear. Germline V gene lookup returns CDR1 LGHDT and CDR2 YNNKEL (reference sequence). This CDR3 has 13 residues. Trimming removed 3 bases at V and 1 base at J, with 6 bases between. This CDR3 is CASSHWAQETQYF. The CDR3 region has the DNA TGTGCCAGCAGCCATTGGGCCCAAGAGACCCAGTACTTC.